The 10 T cell receptor beta chains below come from one sample, sequenced in a study of human T cells and chemical hapten exposure. As to time point: pre-sensitization, week 0. Treatment noted: therapeutic diphenylcyclopropenone sensitization with weekly scalp DPC. Each CDR3 protein is one row after TCRdb ran MiXCR on the RACE reads. The sample lists approximately 260,000 distinct CDR3 sequences, 7% to 10% occurring once. This material consisted of whole blood, taken in connection with sensitization to the hapten diphenylcyclopropenone (DPC). Every receptor here comes from a woman aged 40 to 55 with alopecia areata. Some clones in this sample may be carry-over from other donors' samples.

There are many counts of this clonotype. The chain carries TRBV7-9 and TRBJ1-3; D is ambiguous. CDR1 is SEHNR and CDR2 is FQNEAQ in the germline V gene (reference sequence). This CDR3 region has 13 residues. Trimming stripped 1 base from V and 2 bases from J, with 3 bases between. DNA for the CDR3: TGTGCCAGCAGCTTAGGTACTGGAAACACCATATATTTT. It is translated as CASSLGTGNTIYF.

The V call is TRBV5-1, the J call TRBJ2-1; 9 bases fit TRBD1. Per germline, CDR1 SGHRS and CDR2 YFSETQ. The junction had 5 bases not matched to a gene; V was cut back by 0 bases and J by 7 bases. There are 15 residues in the CDR3. CDR3 in amino acids: CASSLAGQGTNEQFF. The CDR3 DNA follows: TGCGCCAGCAGCTTGGCTGGACAGGGGACGAATGAGCAGTTCTTC.

This clonotype was counted only a few times. The genes are TRBV28 and TRBJ2-3; 8 bases map to TRBD2. V shed 2 bases and J 0 bases; nucleotides not matched to a gene: 7. Germline assignment: CDR1 MDHEN and CDR2 SYDVKM. This CDR3 comprises 17 residues. In nucleotides, the CDR3 is TGTGCCAGCAGTTTACCTCTACTAGCGGTCAGCACAGATACGCAGTATTTT. It yields the protein CASSLPLLAVSTDTQYF. Looking up the rest from reference TRBV28 and TRBJ2-3 gives the full variable domain: DVKVTQSSRYLVKRTGEKVFLECVQDMDHENMFWYRQDPGLGLRLIYFSYDVKMKEKGDIPEGYSVSREKKERFSLILESASTNQTSMYLCASSLPLLAVSTDTQYFGPGTRLTVL.

This clonotype occurred a few times. The chain links TRBV27 to TRBJ2-7; possibly TRBD1 or TRBD2 for D (6 bases each). The CDR3 totals 14 residues. The V and J ends lost 8 bases and 2 bases respectively, with 16 bases between them. Looked up from germline, CDR1 is MNHEY and CDR2 is SMNVEV (reference sequence). The chain's CDR3 is CASHPNGGPYEQYF. The CDR3 DNA reads as TGTGCCAGCCATCCTAATGGGGGGCCCTACGAGCAGTACTTC.

This clonotype has ten or more counts. This chain joins TRBV7-8 and TRBJ2-3, with a tentative D call TRBD1 (6 bases). V shed 5 bases and J shed 6 bases, with 18 bases lying between them. Germline loops: CDR1 SGHVS, CDR2 FQNEAQ. CDR3 length equals 15 residues. The CDR3 protein is CASSPSGTHWDTQYF. CDR3 nucleotides: TGTGCCAGCAGCCCCTCCGGGACACACTGGGATACGCAGTATTTT.

This chain uses TRBV12-3 or TRBV12-4 with TRBJ2-4; TRBD2 matches 7 bases. V dropped 5 bases and J dropped 9; count of bases not matched to a gene: 4. The CDR3 has 12 amino acids. CDR3: CASSSGLVIQYF. DNA of the CDR3: TGTGCCAGCAGTAGCGGACTAGTCATTCAGTACTTC.

This clonotype was found a few times. V and J are TRBV20-1 and TRBJ1-2; no firm D call. V lost 1 base and J 2 bases, leaving 17 bases between the germline ends. The length of the CDR3 is 16 residues. The germline gives CDR1 DFQATT, CDR2 SNEGSKA (reference sequence). CDR3 coding DNA: TGCAGTGCTAGAGTTGTCGGTATCCCCTCCAACTATGGCTACACCTTC. Encoded protein: CSARVVGIPSNYGYTF.

This chain links TRBV6-2 or TRBV6-3 with TRBJ2-7, with D perhaps matching TRBD2 (6 bases). The germline V gene encodes CDR1 MNHEY and CDR2 SVGEGT. This CDR3 has 17 residues. Trimming pared 0 bases from V and 2 bases from J, leaving 17 bases between. CDR3 in DNA: TGTGCCAGCAGTTACTCGAGCGCCGGGACTTTCCCCTACGAGCAGTACTTC. It translates to CASSYSSAGTFPYEQYF.

This clonotype came up many times. V usage is TRBV7-2 and J usage is TRBJ2-3; no firm D call. The ends were cut back, 1 base at V and 1 base at J, with 3 bases in the middle. CDR3 length: 13 amino acids. The V gene's germline CDR1 is SGHTA and CDR2 FQGNSA. The CDR3, as DNA: TGTGCCAGCAGCTTAGTGGGCACAGATACGCAGTATTTT. This sequence encodes CASSLVGTDTQYF. The full variable domain, its missing parts supplied by reference TRBV7-2 and TRBJ2-3, is GAGVSQSPSNKVTEKGKDVELRCDPISGHTALYWYRQSLGQGLEFLIYFQGNSAPDKSGLPSDRFSAERTGGSVSTLTIQRTQQEDSAVYLCASSLVGTDTQYFGPGTRLTVL.

This clonotype was observed at least ten times. The chain uses TRBV29-1 and TRBJ1-2; no firm D call. Germline V gene sequence: CDR1 SQVTM, CDR2 ANQGSEA. This CDR3 is 14 amino acids long. Trimming took 4 bases from V and 0 from J, leaving 12 bases between them. The CDR3: CSVVSPEANYGYTF. CDR3 coding DNA: TGCAGCGTTGTTTCCCCAGAAGCTAACTATGGCTACACCTTC.